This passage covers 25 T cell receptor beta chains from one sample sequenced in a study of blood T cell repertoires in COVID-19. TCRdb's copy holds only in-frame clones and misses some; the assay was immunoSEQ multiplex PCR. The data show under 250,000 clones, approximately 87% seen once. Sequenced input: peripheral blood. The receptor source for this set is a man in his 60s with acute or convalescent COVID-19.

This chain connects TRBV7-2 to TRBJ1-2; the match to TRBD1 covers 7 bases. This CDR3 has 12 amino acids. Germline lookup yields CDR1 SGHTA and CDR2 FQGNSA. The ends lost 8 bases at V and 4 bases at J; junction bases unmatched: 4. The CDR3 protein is CASGDRAYGYTF. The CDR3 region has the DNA TGTGCCAGCGGCGACAGGGCCTATGGCTACACCTTC.

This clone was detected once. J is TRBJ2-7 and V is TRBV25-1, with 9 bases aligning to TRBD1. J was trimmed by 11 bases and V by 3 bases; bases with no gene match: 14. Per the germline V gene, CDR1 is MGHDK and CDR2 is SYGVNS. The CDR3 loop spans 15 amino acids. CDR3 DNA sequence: TGTGCCAGCAGTGACAACACAGGGGGCAATAGTAGGAAGTACTTC. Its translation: CASSDNTGGNSRKYF.

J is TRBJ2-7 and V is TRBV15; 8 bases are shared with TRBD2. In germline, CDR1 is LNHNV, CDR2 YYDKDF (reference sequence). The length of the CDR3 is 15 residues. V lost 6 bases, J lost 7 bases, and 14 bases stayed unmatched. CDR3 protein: CATSRPGGRGREQYF. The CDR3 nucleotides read TGTGCCACCAGTAGACCGGGGGGGCGCGGAAGGGAGCAGTACTTC.

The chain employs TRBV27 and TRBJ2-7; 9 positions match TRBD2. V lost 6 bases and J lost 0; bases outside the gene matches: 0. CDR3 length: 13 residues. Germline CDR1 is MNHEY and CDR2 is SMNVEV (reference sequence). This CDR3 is CASRLAGSYEQYF. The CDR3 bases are TGTGCCAGCAGACTAGCGGGCTCCTACGAGCAGTACTTC.

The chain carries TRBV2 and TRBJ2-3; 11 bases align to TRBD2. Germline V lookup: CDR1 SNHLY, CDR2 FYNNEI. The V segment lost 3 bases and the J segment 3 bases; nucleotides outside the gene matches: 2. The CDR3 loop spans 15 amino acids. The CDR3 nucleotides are TGTGCCAGCAGTGACGTAGCGGGAGGGACAGATACGCAGTATTTT. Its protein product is CASSDVAGGTDTQYF. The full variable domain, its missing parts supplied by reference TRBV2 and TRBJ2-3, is EPEVTQTPSHQVTQMGQEVILRCVPISNHLYFYWYRQILGQKVEFLVSFYNNEISEKSEIFDDQFSVERPDGSNFTLKIRSTKLEDSAMYFCASSDVAGGTDTQYFGPGTRLTVL.

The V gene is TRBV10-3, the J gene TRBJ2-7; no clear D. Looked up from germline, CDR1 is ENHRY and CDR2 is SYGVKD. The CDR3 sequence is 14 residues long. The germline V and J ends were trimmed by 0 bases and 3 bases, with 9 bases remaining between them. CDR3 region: CAISESMAGYEQYF. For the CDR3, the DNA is TGTGCCATCAGTGAGTCGATGGCAGGCTACGAGCAGTACTTC.

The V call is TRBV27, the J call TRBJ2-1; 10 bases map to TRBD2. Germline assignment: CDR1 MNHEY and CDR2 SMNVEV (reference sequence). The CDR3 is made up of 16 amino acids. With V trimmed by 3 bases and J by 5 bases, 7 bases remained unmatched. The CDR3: CASSLGWLAGDNEQFF. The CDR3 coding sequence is TGTGCCAGCAGTTTGGGTTGGCTAGCGGGAGACAATGAGCAGTTCTTC.

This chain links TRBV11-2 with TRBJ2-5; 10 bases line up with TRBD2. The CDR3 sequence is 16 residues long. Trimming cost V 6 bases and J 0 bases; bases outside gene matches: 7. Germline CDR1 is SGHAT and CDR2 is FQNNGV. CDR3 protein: CASRALAGANQETQYF. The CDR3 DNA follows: TGTGCCAGCAGAGCCCTAGCGGGAGCGAACCAAGAGACCCAGTACTTC. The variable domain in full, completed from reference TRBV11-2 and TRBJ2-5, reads EAGVAQSPRYKIIEKRQSVAFWCNPISGHATLYWYQQILGQGPKLLIQFQNNGVVDDSQLPKDRFSAERLKGVDSTLKIQPAKLEDSAVYLCASRALAGANQETQYFGPGTRLLVL.

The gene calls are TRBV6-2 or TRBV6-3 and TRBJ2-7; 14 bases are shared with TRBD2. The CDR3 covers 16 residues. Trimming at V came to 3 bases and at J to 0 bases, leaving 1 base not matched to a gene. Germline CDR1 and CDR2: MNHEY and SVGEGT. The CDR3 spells CASSYGTSGGSYEQYF. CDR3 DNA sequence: TGTGCCAGCAGTTATGGGACTAGCGGGGGCTCCTACGAGCAGTACTTC.

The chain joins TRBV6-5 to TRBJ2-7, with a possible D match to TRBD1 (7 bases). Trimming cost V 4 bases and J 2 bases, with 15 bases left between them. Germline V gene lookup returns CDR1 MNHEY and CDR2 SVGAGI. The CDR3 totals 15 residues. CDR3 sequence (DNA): TGTGCCAGCAGTTCCGCGGGACAGCGCCCCTACGAGCAGTACTTC. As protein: CASSSAGQRPYEQYF.

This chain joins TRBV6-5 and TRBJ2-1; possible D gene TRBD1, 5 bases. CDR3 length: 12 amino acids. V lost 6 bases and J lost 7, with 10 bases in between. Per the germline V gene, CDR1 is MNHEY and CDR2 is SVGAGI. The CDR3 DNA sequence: TGTGCCAGCAGAAAGGACACAAATGAGCAGTTCTTC. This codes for CASRKDTNEQFF.

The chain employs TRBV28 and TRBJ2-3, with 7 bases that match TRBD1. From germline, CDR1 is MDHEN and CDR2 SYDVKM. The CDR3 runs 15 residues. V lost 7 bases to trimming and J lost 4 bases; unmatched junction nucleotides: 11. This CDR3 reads CASISRGRRADTQYF. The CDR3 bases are TGTGCCAGCATCAGCAGGGGGAGAAGGGCAGATACGCAGTATTTT. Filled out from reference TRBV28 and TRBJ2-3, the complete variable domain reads DVKVTQSSRYLVKRTGEKVFLECVQDMDHENMFWYRQDPGLGLRLIYFSYDVKMKEKGDIPEGYSVSREKKERFSLILESASTNQTSMYLCASISRGRRADTQYFGPGTRLTVL.

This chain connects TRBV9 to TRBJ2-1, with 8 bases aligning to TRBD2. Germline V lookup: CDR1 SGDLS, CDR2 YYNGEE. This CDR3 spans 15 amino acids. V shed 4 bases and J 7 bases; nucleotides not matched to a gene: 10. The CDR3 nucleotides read TGTGCCAGCAGCTCTCATGGACTAGCCCCAAATGAGCAGTTCTTC. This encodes CASSSHGLAPNEQFF.

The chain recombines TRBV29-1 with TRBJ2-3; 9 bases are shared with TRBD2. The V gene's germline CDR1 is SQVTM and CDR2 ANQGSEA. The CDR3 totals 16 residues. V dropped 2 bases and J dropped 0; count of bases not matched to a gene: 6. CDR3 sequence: CSVESRLAGSTDTQYF. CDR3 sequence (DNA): TGCAGCGTTGAATCTCGGCTAGCGGGGAGCACAGATACGCAGTATTTT.

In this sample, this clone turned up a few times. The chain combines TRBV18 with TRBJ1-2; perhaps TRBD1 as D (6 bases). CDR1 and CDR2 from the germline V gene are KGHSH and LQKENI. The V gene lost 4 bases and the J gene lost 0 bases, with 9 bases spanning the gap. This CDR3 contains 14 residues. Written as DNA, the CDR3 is TGTGCCAGCTCACAGGACAGCACTAACTATGGCTACACCTTC. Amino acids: CASSQDSTNYGYTF.

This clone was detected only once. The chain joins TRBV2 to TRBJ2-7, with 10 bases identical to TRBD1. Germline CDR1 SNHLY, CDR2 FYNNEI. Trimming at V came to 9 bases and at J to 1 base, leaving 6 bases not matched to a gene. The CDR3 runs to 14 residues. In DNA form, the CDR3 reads TGTGCCAGTTCTAGACAGGGGGCATCCTACGAGCAGTACTTC. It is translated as CASSRQGASYEQYF.

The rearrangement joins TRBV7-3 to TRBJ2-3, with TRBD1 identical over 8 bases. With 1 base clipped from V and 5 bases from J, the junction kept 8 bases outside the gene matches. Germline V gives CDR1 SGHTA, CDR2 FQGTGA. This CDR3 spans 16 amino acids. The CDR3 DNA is TGTGCCAGCAGCTTAAATCCGGGACAGGCAGTAGATACGCAGTATTTT. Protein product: CASSLNPGQAVDTQYF.

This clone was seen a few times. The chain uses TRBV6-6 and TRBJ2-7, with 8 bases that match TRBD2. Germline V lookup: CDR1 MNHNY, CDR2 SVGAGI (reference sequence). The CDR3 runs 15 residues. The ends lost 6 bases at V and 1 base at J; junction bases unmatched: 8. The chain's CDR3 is CASSTSGRPSYEQYF. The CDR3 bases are TGTGCCAGCAGCACGAGCGGGAGACCTTCCTACGAGCAGTACTTC.

The CDR3 reads CASSLVGGHNEQFF. For the CDR3, the DNA is TGCGCCAGCAGCTTGGTGGGCGGGCACAATGAGCAGTTCTTC. The V call is TRBV5-1, the J call TRBJ2-1, with D perhaps matching TRBD2 (5 bases). CDR3 length: 14 residues. Germline V CDR1 and CDR2: SGHRS, YFSETQ. V was pared by 0 bases and J by 5 bases, with 9 bases between.

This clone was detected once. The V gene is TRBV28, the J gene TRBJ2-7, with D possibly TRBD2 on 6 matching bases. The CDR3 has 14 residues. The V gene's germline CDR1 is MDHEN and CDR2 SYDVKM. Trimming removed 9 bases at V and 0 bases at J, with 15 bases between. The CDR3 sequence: CASLPSAASYEQYF. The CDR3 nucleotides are TGTGCCAGTTTACCTAGCGCGGCCTCCTACGAGCAGTACTTC.

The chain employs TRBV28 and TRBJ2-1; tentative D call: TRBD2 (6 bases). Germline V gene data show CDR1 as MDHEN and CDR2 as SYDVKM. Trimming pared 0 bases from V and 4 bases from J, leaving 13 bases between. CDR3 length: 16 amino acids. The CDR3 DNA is TGTGCCAGCAGTTTATGGGCTAGCGATGGTTACAATGAGCAGTTCTTC. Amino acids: CASSLWASDGYNEQFF. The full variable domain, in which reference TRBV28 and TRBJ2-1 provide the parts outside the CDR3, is DVKVTQSSRYLVKRTGEKVFLECVQDMDHENMFWYRQDPGLGLRLIYFSYDVKMKEKGDIPEGYSVSREKKERFSLILESASTNQTSMYLCASSLWASDGYNEQFFGPGTRLTVL.

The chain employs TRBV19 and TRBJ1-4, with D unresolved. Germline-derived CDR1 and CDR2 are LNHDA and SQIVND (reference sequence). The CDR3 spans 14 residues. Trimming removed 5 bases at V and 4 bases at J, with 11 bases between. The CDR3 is CASSVPGNNEKLFF. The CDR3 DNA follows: TGTGCCAGTAGTGTTCCGGGGAATAATGAAAAACTGTTTTTT. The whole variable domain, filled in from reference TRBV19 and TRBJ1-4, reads DGGITQSPKYLFRKEGQNVTLSCEQNLNHDAMYWYRQDPGQGLRLIYYSQIVNDFQKGDIAEGYSVSREKKESFPLTVTSAQKNPTAFYLCASSVPGNNEKLFFGSGTQLSVL.

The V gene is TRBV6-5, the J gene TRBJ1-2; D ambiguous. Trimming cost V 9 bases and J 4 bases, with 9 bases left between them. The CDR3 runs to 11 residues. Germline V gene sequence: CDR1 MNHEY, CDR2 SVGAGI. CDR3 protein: CASTGAYGYTF. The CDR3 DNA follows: TGTGCCAGTACGGGAGCCTATGGCTACACCTTC.

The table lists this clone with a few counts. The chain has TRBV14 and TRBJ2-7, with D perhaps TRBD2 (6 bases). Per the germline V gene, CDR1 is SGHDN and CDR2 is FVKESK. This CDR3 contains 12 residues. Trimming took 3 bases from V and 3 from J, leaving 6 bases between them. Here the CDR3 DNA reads TGTGCCAGCAGCCAGGGAGGCTACGAGCAGTACTTC. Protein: CASSQGGYEQYF.

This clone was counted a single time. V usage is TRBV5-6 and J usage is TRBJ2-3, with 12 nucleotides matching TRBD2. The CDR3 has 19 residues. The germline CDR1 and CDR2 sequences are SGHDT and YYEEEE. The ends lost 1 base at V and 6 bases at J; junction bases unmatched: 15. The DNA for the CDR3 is TGTGCCAGCAGCTTGAGACTAGCGGGAGAACAGTGGAGTAGGGATACGCAGTATTTT. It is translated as CASSLRLAGEQWSRDTQYF.